The 30 T cell receptor beta chains below were found in one sample sequenced in a study of radiation and T cells in renal cell carcinoma. As to time point: blood 4 weeks post-SBRT, at nephrectomy. Treatment in this sample: 15 Gy SBRT to primary tumor, nephrectomy 4 weeks later. Clones were read by immunoSEQ multiplex PCR, and TCRdb kept only the in-frame ones, dropping some. The sample holds around 170,000 clones; about 88% are singletons and the top ten take about 11%. The sample in question was blood, obtained from a patient whose treatment included radiotherapy and nephrectomy. These receptors were taken from a woman aged 50 to 65 with renal cell carcinoma.

The gene calls are TRBV4-2 and TRBJ2-2, with D perhaps TRBD1 (5 bases). This CDR3 comprises 14 residues. In germline, CDR1 is LGHNA, CDR2 YNFKEQ. V was clipped by 4 bases and J by 5 bases, with 11 bases between them. The CDR3 is CASSLRQRTGELFF. Here the CDR3 DNA reads TGTGCCAGCAGCCTTCGACAGAGGACCGGGGAGCTGTTTTTT.

The chain employs TRBV5-1 and TRBJ2-5, with 7 bases fitting TRBD2. V was pared by 4 bases and J by 2 bases, with 17 bases of the junction left unmatched. Germline V gene lookup returns CDR1 SGHRS and CDR2 YFSETQ. The CDR3 runs 18 residues. CDR3 in amino acids: CASSPLPRGAGQQETQYF. The CDR3 DNA is TGCGCCAGCAGCCCCCTCCCTAGGGGAGCGGGGCAGCAAGAGACCCAGTACTTC.

The chain links TRBV5-1 to TRBJ1-6; 9 nucleotides agree with TRBD1. The CDR3 contains 15 residues. The V segment lost 4 bases and the J segment 7 bases; nucleotides outside the gene matches: 6. The germline V gene encodes CDR1 SGHRS and CDR2 YFSETQ. For the CDR3, the DNA is TGCGCCAGCAGCGCCGGACAGGGGAGGAATTCACCCCTCCACTTT. It codes for CASSAGQGRNSPLHF.

The V gene is TRBV14, the J gene TRBJ2-3, with a tentative D call TRBD1 (6 bases). Trimming pared 1 base from V and 6 bases from J, leaving 14 bases between. Germline V gene sequence: CDR1 SGHDN, CDR2 FVKESK. The CDR3 spans 15 residues. The CDR3 protein is CASSQVGLRGDTQYF. CDR3 nucleotide sequence: TGTGCCAGCAGCCAAGTGGGTTTGAGGGGGGATACGCAGTATTTT.

The sample holds one count of this clone. The J gene is TRBJ1-6, the V gene TRBV13; D ambiguous. Trimming took off 7 bases at V and 9 bases at J, with 16 bases between the two ends. In germline, CDR1 is PRHDT, CDR2 FYEKMQ (reference sequence). The CDR3 runs to 14 residues. In DNA form, the CDR3 reads TGTGCCAGCACCCAAACGTCAGGAGGTTCACCCCTCCACTTT. It yields the protein CASTQTSGGSPLHF.

The chain joins TRBV28 to TRBJ2-2; TRBD2 matches 7 bases. J lost 7 bases, V lost 2 bases, and 7 bases had no gene match. Germline lookup yields CDR1 MDHEN and CDR2 SYDVKM. This CDR3 has 15 amino acids. This CDR3 is CASSLAGERIGELFF. The CDR3 DNA is TGTGCCAGCAGTTTAGCGGGGGAAAGGATCGGGGAGCTGTTTTTT.

The chain has TRBV6-6 and TRBJ1-1; 9 positions match TRBD1. The V gene end was trimmed by 5 bases and the J gene end by 1 base; junction bases not matched to a gene: 5. Germline CDR1 reads MNHNY; CDR2 reads SVGAGI (reference sequence). This CDR3 contains 15 residues. CDR3 protein: CASSDRDRANTEAFF. DNA for the CDR3: TGTGCCAGCAGTGACCGGGACAGGGCGAACACTGAAGCTTTCTTT.

This clone was seen only once. The rearrangement links TRBV11-2 to TRBJ1-2; D uncertain. The CDR3 runs 17 residues. CDR1 and CDR2 from the germline V gene are SGHAT and FQNNGV. The ends were cut back, 1 base at V and 1 base at J, with 16 bases in the middle. The CDR3 region is CASSLVGQSIVNYGYTF. CDR3 nucleotides: TGTGCCAGCAGCTTAGTAGGGCAGAGCATTGTTAACTATGGCTACACCTTC.

The rearrangement joins TRBV9 to TRBJ1-2; D uncertain. V dropped 6 bases and J dropped 4 bases, with 16 bases sitting between them. Per the germline V gene, CDR1 is SGDLS and CDR2 is YYNGEE. The CDR3 totals 14 residues. The DNA of the CDR3 is TGTGCCAGCACCCGGGCGGGCAGATTCTATGGCTACACCTTC. Translated: CASTRAGRFYGYTF.

The V gene is TRBV11-2, the J gene TRBJ2-7; D uncertain. Trimming pared 1 base from V and 3 bases from J, leaving 4 bases between. Germline V gene lookup returns CDR1 SGHAT and CDR2 FQNNGV. The CDR3 spans 12 residues. CDR3 region: CASSLAGYEQYF. The CDR3, as DNA: TGTGCCAGCAGCTTAGCAGGCTACGAGCAGTACTTC.

The rearrangement uses TRBV7-6 and TRBJ1-3; D possibly corresponds to TRBD1 (6 bases). This CDR3 region has 16 residues. The V end was cut by 1 base, the J end by 1 base, with 11 bases between. Germline V gene data show CDR1 as SGHVS and CDR2 as FNYEAQ. Here the CDR3 reads CASSLGQAVSGNTIYF. In nucleotides, the CDR3 is TGTGCCAGCAGCTTAGGACAGGCGGTATCTGGAAACACCATATATTTT.

V gene TRBV6-1 combines with J gene TRBJ2-7; unclear D gene. The V and J ends lost 8 bases and 2 bases respectively, with 13 bases between them. The CDR3 has 13 residues. Germline CDR1 reads MNHNS; CDR2 reads SASEGT. The CDR3 DNA follows: TGTGCCAGCTCCCCCAGCATAGCCTACGAGCAGTACTTC. It specifies CASSPSIAYEQYF.

The chain joins TRBV6-6 to TRBJ2-2; D is unclear. Trimming removed 8 bases at V and 8 bases at J, with 6 bases between. This CDR3 has 10 residues. Germline CDR1 MNHNY, CDR2 SVGAGI (reference sequence). CDR3: CASFSGELFF. For the CDR3, the DNA is TGTGCCAGCTTCTCGGGGGAGCTGTTTTTT.

The V and J genes are TRBV25-1 and TRBJ2-3, with D perhaps TRBD1 or TRBD2 (5 bases each). Germline V gives CDR1 MGHDK, CDR2 SYGVNS. This CDR3 has 17 residues. V was clipped by 4 bases and J by 8 bases, with 25 bases between them. The DNA for the CDR3 is TGTGCCAGCAGTGCCATCGGGGCAGGGAAGCCAGAGGTTACGCAGTATTTT. Its translation is CASSAIGAGKPEVTQYF.

The CDR3 is CASSRGQSLDTQYF. The DNA for the CDR3 is TGCGCCAGCAGCAGAGGACAGTCCCTAGATACGCAGTATTTT. The chain has TRBV5-1 and TRBJ2-3; D may be TRBD1 (6 bases). Trimming pared 4 bases from V and 5 bases from J, leaving 14 bases between. From germline, CDR1 is SGHRS and CDR2 YFSETQ. This CDR3 comprises 14 residues.

V usage is TRBV7-9 and J usage is TRBJ1-1; possible D gene TRBD1, 5 bases. From germline, CDR1 is SEHNR and CDR2 FQNEAQ (reference sequence). Trimming stripped 1 base from V and 0 bases from J, with 15 bases between. This CDR3 has 17 amino acids. CDR3 DNA sequence: TGTGCCAGCAGCTTAGGCGGGACTCCCCCCATGAACACTGAAGCTTTCTTT. Translated: CASSLGGTPPMNTEAFF.

The rearrangement uses TRBV11-3 and TRBJ2-7, with unresolved D. The CDR3 sequence is 13 residues long. Trimming left V 6 bases short and J 6 bases short, with 15 bases between. The germline gives CDR1 SGHNT, CDR2 YENEEA. CDR3 bases: TGTGCCAGCAGTCAAATAAGTGGTGGCGAGCAGTACTTC. Protein product: CASSQISGGEQYF.

This chain uses TRBV5-1 with TRBJ2-7; 12 bases line up with TRBD1. The CDR3 covers 16 residues. Germline V CDR1 and CDR2: SGHRS, YFSETQ. V was clipped by 3 bases and J by 6 bases; unmatched bases: 10. The CDR3 protein is CASSSYPGQGAPEQYF. The CDR3, as DNA: TGCGCCAGCAGCTCTTACCCGGGACAGGGGGCCCCCGAGCAGTACTTC. The variable domain in full, with the rest retrieved from reference TRBV5-1 and TRBJ2-7, is KAGVTQTPRYLIKTRGQQVTLSCSPISGHRSVSWYQQTPGQGLQFLFEYFSETQRNKGNFPGRFSGRQFSNSRSEMNVSTLELGDSALYLCASSSYPGQGAPEQYFGPGTRLTVT.

This chain uses TRBV28 with TRBJ2-1; D uncertain. Germline V gene lookup returns CDR1 MDHEN and CDR2 SYDVKM. CDR3 length equals 16 residues. V lost 6 bases to trimming and J lost 5 bases, with 20 bases between them. The CDR3 protein is CASRIDYRGRNNEQFF. The DNA of the CDR3 is TGTGCCAGCAGAATTGATTACAGAGGCCGGAACAATGAGCAGTTCTTC.

The CDR3 region has the DNA TGTGCCAGCAGTGTCCGGGGACGGAACTATGGCTACACCTTC. The encoded protein is CASSVRGRNYGYTF. The chain couples TRBV2 to TRBJ1-2; possible D gene TRBD1, 5 bases. Trimming removed 4 bases at V and 2 bases at J, with 11 bases between. The CDR3 is 14 amino acids. Germline values: CDR1 SNHLY, CDR2 FYNNEI.

V gene TRBV19 combines with J gene TRBJ1-5, with 7 bases fitting TRBD1. CDR1 LNHDA and CDR2 SQIVND come from the germline V gene (reference sequence). This CDR3 region has 13 residues. V shed 9 bases, J shed 6 bases, and the junction held 8 bases outside the gene matches. The CDR3 DNA reads TGTGCCAGCTCAGGGGGGGTCGGTCAGCCCCAGCATTTT. This sequence encodes CASSGGVGQPQHF.

The chain joins TRBV20-1 to TRBJ2-7; D perhaps matches TRBD2 (5 bases). The CDR3 contains 11 residues. The V and J ends lost 6 bases and 6 bases respectively, with 12 bases between them. Germline assignment: CDR1 DFQATT and CDR2 SNEGSKA (reference sequence). CDR3 sequence reads: CSAADLGEQYF. Written as DNA, the CDR3 is TGCAGTGCAGCGGACTTAGGCGAGCAGTACTTC.

The genes are TRBV19 and TRBJ1-5, with D perhaps TRBD1 (5 bases). This CDR3 contains 14 residues. Trimming left V 1 base short and J 7 bases short, with 11 bases between. Germline loops: CDR1 LNHDA, CDR2 SQIVND (reference sequence). The CDR3 DNA is TGTGCCAGTAGTATAGGCAGGGATGGACAGCCCCAGCATTTT. Protein product: CASSIGRDGQPQHF. Combining the CDR3 with reference TRBV19 and TRBJ1-5 gives the whole variable domain DGGITQSPKYLFRKEGQNVTLSCEQNLNHDAMYWYRQDPGQGLRLIYYSQIVNDFQKGDIAEGYSVSREKKESFPLTVTSAQKNPTAFYLCASSIGRDGQPQHFGDGTRLSIL.

This chain uses TRBV15 with TRBJ1-2, with D tentatively TRBD1 (6 bases). Trimming removed 3 bases at V and 4 bases at J, with 12 bases between. CDR3 length equals 14 residues. Germline-derived CDR1 and CDR2 are LNHNV and YYDKDF (reference sequence). The CDR3 nucleotides are TGTGCCACCAGCAGTGGACAGAGGGGCTATGGCTACACCTTC. The encoded protein is CATSSGQRGYGYTF.

CDR3 coding DNA: TGTGCCAGCAGTGAATTCGAGTCTGGGTTCTCTGGGGCCAACGTCCTGACTTTC. This encodes CASSEFESGFSGANVLTF. The chain employs TRBV6-1 and TRBJ2-6; D not certain. V was cut by 2 bases and J by 0 bases, with 14 bases left in between. Germline V CDR1 and CDR2: MNHNS, SASEGT. This CDR3 has 18 residues.

The J gene is TRBJ1-1, the V gene TRBV11-1, with 8 bases that match TRBD1. This CDR3 has 15 amino acids. The junction had 9 bases not matched to a gene; V was cut back by 5 bases and J by 4 bases. Germline V lookup: CDR1 SGHAT, CDR2 FQDESV (reference sequence). The CDR3 here is CASSPRGRRSTEAFF. In DNA, the CDR3 is TGTGCCAGCAGCCCCAGGGGGCGACGGAGCACTGAAGCTTTCTTT.

The CDR3 DNA is TGCGCCAGCAGCCCCCTGGCAGCGGGGAACACCGGGGAGCTGTTTTTT. Protein sequence: CASSPLAAGNTGELFF. The chain uses TRBV5-1 and TRBJ2-2; D might be TRBD2 (6 bases). V was shortened by 4 bases and J by 1 base, with 14 bases between the two germline ends. The CDR3 sequence is 16 residues long. The germline gives CDR1 SGHRS, CDR2 YFSETQ.

The chain links TRBV2 to TRBJ2-3; the D is unclear. This CDR3 has 12 amino acids. Germline V gene data show CDR1 as SNHLY and CDR2 as FYNNEI. V lost 5 bases, J lost 1 base, and 4 bases lay in between. CDR3 sequence (DNA): TGTGCCAGCAGTAGTGGCACAGATACGCAGTATTTT. This translates into CASSSGTDTQYF. Filled out from reference TRBV2 and TRBJ2-3, the complete variable domain reads EPEVTQTPSHQVTQMGQEVILRCVPISNHLYFYWYRQILGQKVEFLVSFYNNEISEKSEIFDDQFSVERPDGSNFTLKIRSTKLEDSAMYFCASSSGTDTQYFGPGTRLTVL.

This clone was seen a few times. The J gene is TRBJ1-2, the V gene TRBV15, with D possibly TRBD1 on 5 matching bases. The CDR3 runs 14 residues. V lost 6 bases and J 1 base, leaving 12 bases between the germline ends. CDR1 is LNHNV, CDR2 YYDKDF, per germline (reference sequence). CDR3 in DNA: TGTGCCACCAGAGAGGGGCAGCTTAACTATGGCTACACCTTC. It is translated as CATREGQLNYGYTF.

This chain uses TRBV5-1 with TRBJ2-3; 11 nucleotides match TRBD1. CDR3 length: 14 amino acids. V gave up 4 bases and J gave up 5 bases; unmatched junction bases: 3. The V gene's germline CDR1 is SGHRS and CDR2 YFSETQ. The CDR3 DNA reads as TGCGCCAGCAGCCCGGGGACAGGGGGAGATACGCAGTATTTT. Its translation: CASSPGTGGDTQYF.